This paragraph reports one T cell receptor beta chain. The data were taken from a study of blood T cell repertoires in COVID-19. Here immunoSEQ multiplex PCR was the method, and the copy in TCRdb shows in-frame clones only, minus some. This sample carries just under 150,000 clones, just under 90% of them seen once, and the ten largest clones take 8.6%. CDR3 length: 20 residues. Germline V gene data show CDR1 as MGHRA and CDR2 as YSYEKL. With 4 bases clipped from V and 1 base from J, the junction kept 15 bases outside the gene matches. The chain combines TRBV4-1 with TRBJ2-6; TRBD1 matches at 8 bases. The clonotype originates from a woman aged 45-60 years with active or convalescent COVID-19. The material sequenced was peripheral blood. The CDR3 spells CASSLTADRDYFSGANVLTF. The CDR3 nucleotides are TGCGCCAGCAGCCTAACTGCGGACAGGGATTATTTTTCTGGGGCCAACGTCCTGACTTTC.